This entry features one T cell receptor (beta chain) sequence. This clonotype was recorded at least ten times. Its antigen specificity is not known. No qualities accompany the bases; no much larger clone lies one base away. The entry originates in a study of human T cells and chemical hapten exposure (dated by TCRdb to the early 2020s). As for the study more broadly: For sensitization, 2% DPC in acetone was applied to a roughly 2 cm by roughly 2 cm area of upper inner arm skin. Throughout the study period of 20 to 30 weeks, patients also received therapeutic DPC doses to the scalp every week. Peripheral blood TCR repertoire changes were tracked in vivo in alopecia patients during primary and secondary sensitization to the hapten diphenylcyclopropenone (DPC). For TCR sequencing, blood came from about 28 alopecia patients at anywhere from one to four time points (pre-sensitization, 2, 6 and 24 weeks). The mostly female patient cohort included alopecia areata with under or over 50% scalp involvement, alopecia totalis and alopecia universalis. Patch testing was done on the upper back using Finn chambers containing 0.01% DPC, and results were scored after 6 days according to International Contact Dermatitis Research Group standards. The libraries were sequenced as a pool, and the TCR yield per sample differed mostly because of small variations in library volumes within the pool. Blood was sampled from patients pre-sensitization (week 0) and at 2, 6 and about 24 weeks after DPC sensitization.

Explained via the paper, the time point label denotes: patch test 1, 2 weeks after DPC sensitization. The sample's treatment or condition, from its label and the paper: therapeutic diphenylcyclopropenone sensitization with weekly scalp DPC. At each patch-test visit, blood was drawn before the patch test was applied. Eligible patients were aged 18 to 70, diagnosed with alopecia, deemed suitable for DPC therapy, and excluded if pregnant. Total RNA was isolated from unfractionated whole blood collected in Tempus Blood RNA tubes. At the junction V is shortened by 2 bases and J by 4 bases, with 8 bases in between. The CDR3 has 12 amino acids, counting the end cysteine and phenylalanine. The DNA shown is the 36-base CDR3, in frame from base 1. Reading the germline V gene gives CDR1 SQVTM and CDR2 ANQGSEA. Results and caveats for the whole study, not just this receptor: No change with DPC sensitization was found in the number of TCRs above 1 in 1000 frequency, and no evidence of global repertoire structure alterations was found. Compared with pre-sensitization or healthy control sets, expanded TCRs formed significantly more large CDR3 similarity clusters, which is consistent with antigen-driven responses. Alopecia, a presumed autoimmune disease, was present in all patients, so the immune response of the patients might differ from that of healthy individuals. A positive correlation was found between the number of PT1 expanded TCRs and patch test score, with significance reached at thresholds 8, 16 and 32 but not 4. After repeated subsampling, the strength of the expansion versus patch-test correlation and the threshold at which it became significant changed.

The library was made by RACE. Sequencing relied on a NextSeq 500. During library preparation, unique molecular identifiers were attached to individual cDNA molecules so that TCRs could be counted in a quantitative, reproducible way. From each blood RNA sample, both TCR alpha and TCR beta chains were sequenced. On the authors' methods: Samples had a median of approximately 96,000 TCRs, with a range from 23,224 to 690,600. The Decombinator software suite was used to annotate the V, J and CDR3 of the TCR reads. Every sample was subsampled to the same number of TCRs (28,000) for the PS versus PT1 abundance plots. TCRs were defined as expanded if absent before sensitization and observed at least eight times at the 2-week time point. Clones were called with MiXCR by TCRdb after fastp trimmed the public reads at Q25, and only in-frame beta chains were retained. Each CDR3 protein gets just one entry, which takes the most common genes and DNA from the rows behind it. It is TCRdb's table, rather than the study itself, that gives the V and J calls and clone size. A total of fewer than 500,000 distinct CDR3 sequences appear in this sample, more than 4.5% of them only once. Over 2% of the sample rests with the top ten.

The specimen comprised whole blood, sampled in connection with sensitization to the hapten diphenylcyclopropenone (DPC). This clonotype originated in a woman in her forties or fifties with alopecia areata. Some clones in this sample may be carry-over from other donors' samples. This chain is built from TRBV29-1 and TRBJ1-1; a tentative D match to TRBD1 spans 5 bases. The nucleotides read TGCAGCGTTGAACAGGGAAGCACTGAAGCTTTCTTT. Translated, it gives CSVEQGSTEAFF.